Each of the 10 T cell receptor beta chains below was sequenced from the same sample in a study of OX40 agonist ivuxolimab in advanced cancers. Clones were read by immunoSEQ multiplex PCR, and TCRdb kept only the in-frame ones, dropping some. The sample consists of about 93,000 clones, roughly 92% of them appearing once. The starting material was CD4+ or CD8+ T cells sorted from blood, obtained in a trial of the OX40 agonist ivuxolimab. These TCRs come from an adult with an advanced solid tumor such as melanoma, head and neck, liver or kidney cancer.

The rearrangement uses TRBV6-1 and TRBJ2-7, with D possibly TRBD2 on 5 matching bases. V was cut by 3 bases and J by 0 bases, with 18 bases left in between. The CDR3 loop spans 17 amino acids. Germline assignment: CDR1 MNHNS and CDR2 SASEGT. The CDR3 DNA is TGTGCCAGCAGTGATAAAGGTGGGAGATTGAGCTCCTACGAGCAGTACTTC. As protein: CASSDKGGRLSSYEQYF.

The rearrangement links TRBV4-1 to TRBJ1-5; a possible D gene is TRBD1 (5 bases). Germline V CDR1 and CDR2: MGHRA, YSYEKL. Between the trimmed V and J ends, which lost 0 bases and 6 bases, there was a span of 12 bases. The CDR3 covers 15 residues. The chain's CDR3 is CASSQDPGESQPQHF. The CDR3 DNA is TGCGCCAGCAGCCAAGACCCGGGGGAGAGTCAGCCCCAGCATTTT.

The chain is built from TRBV9 and TRBJ2-7; D could derive from TRBD1 or TRBD2 (6 bases each). The CDR3 runs to 13 residues. V lost 0 bases, J lost 6 bases, and 10 bases lay in between. Germline V gives CDR1 SGDLS, CDR2 YYNGEE. The CDR3 reads CASSVEGGSEQYF. CDR3 DNA: TGTGCCAGCAGCGTAGAGGGGGGTTCCGAGCAGTACTTC. Looking up the rest from reference TRBV9 and TRBJ2-7 gives the full variable domain: DSGVTQTPKHLITATGQRVTLRCSPRSGDLSVYWYQQSLDQGLQFLIQYYNGEERAKGNILERFSAQQFPDLHSELNLSSLELGDSALYFCASSVEGGSEQYFGPGTRLTVT.

The CDR3 DNA sequence: TGTGCCAGCAGCGGGGATAATTCACCCCTCCACTTT. This sequence encodes CASSGDNSPLHF. The chain has TRBV9 and TRBJ1-6; no clear D gene. This CDR3 is built from 12 residues. Trimming removed 3 bases at V and 5 bases at J, with 3 bases between. Germline-derived CDR1 and CDR2 are SGDLS and YYNGEE.

Only one count was recorded for this clone. This sequence joins TRBV6-1 and TRBJ2-1; 12 positions agree with TRBD2. The CDR3 extends over 16 amino acids. V was clipped by 0 bases and J by 10 bases; unmatched bases: 7. The germline V gene has CDR1 MNHNS and CDR2 SASEGT. As DNA, the CDR3 is TGTGCCAGCAGTGAAGCCCTAGCGGGAGGGCCGCGCGAGCAGTTCTTC. This encodes CASSEALAGGPREQFF.

This clone occurred once. The chain carries TRBV30 and TRBJ2-1, with 11 bases matching TRBD2. The V segment lost 2 bases and the J segment 7 bases; nucleotides outside the gene matches: 10. Germline CDR1 and CDR2: GTSNPN and SVGIG (reference sequence). CDR3 length: 16 residues. The DNA of the CDR3 is TGTGCCTGGAGTCCGAAACTAGCGGGAGAGCATAATGAGCAGTTCTTC. It specifies CAWSPKLAGEHNEQFF. Together with reference TRBV30 and TRBJ2-1, the CDR3 gives the full variable domain: SQTIHQWPATLVQPVGSPLSLECTVEGTSNPNLYWYRQAAGRGLQLLFYSVGIGQISSEVPQNLSASRPQDRQFILSSKKLLLSDSGFYLCAWSPKLAGEHNEQFFGPGTRLTVL.

This chain joins TRBV2 and TRBJ2-1, with D uncertain. The CDR3 runs to 17 residues. In germline, CDR1 is SNHLY, CDR2 FYNNEI. Trimming shortened V by 5 bases and J by 0 bases, and 17 bases separated the two germline ends. This CDR3 reads CASSPFHTHSSYNEQFF. The CDR3 region has the DNA TGTGCCAGCAGTCCTTTTCATACACACAGCTCCTACAATGAGCAGTTCTTC.

The table lists this clone with a count of one. CDR3 DNA: TGTGCCAGTAGTCACGCCTTGGAGGAGCAGTACTTC. As protein: CASSHALEEQYF. V usage is TRBV19 and J usage is TRBJ2-7; D remains unclear. The CDR3 sequence is 12 residues long. The germline V gene encodes CDR1 LNHDA and CDR2 SQIVND (reference sequence). Trimming took off 5 bases at V and 7 bases at J, with 12 bases between the two ends. The full variable domain, rest sourced from reference TRBV19 and TRBJ2-7, is DGGITQSPKYLFRKEGQNVTLSCEQNLNHDAMYWYRQDPGQGLRLIYYSQIVNDFQKGDIAEGYSVSREKKESFPLTVTSAQKNPTAFYLCASSHALEEQYFGPGTRLTVT.

The V call is TRBV27, the J call TRBJ1-1; D call uncertain. The CDR3 has 15 residues. Germline V lookup: CDR1 MNHEY, CDR2 SMNVEV (reference sequence). With 3 bases removed from V and 1 base from J, the gap between germline ends came to 12 bases. CDR3 sequence (DNA): TGTGCCAGCAGTTTGGGCGGCATACAGAACACTGAAGCTTTCTTT. Its protein is CASSLGGIQNTEAFF.

The count of this clone is one. One end of the junction does not line up with germline, which may come from a read error. CDR3 region: CATSGGSNEQFF. For the CDR3, the DNA is TGTGCCACCAGCGGGGGCTCCAATGAGCAGTTCTTC. The V call is TRBV5-6, the J call TRBJ2-1; 8 nucleotides line up with TRBD2. The germline V gene has CDR1 SGHDT and CDR2 YYEEEE. CDR3 length equals 12 residues.